The T cell receptor beta chain under discussion was sequenced for a study of CD8 T cells in Susac syndrome. TCR beta sequencing was performed on blood CD8+ and CD4+ T cells. Reverse transcription used roughly 0.45 to 1 ug RNA and random hexamers. Multiplex immunoSEQ PCR targeted 54 Vbeta and 13 Jbeta TCR beta segments. TCRdb passed the immunoSEQ multiplex PCR reads through MiXCR, listing each CDR3 protein once. Of about 300,000 distinct CDR3 sequences in the sample, 70% to 90% were seen once. Germline loops: CDR1 LGHNA, CDR2 YSLEER. The CDR3 has 17 residues. Unmatched junction bases numbered 5, after V lost 0 bases and J lost 3 bases.

This clonotype originated in a human donor with multiple sclerosis. The specimen was CD8+ T cells from PBMCs. This chain joins TRBV4-3 and TRBJ2-2, with 9 bases identical to TRBD2. The CDR3 DNA is TGCGCCAGCAGCCAAGAGACTATAGCGGGAGACACCGGGGAGCTGTTTTTT. Protein sequence: CASSQETIAGDTGELFF.